What follows are 27 T cell receptor beta chains derived from one specimen sequenced in a study of PD-1 blockade in mismatch repair-deficient tumors. The method was immunoSEQ multiplex PCR; TCRdb's version includes in-frame clones alone and lacks a portion of them. The sample has tens of thousands of clones, 65% to 85% seen once; the top ten hold under 3%. Specimen: peripheral blood, collected 12 weeks after starting pembrolizumab. These receptors originate from an adult with mismatch repair-deficient cancer.

The rearrangement links TRBV19 to TRBJ2-1, with 8 positions matching TRBD1. CDR1 and CDR2 (germline): LNHDA, SQIVND (reference sequence). Trimming took 4 bases from V and 7 from J; bases not matched to a gene: 6. The CDR3 sequence is 14 residues long. The CDR3 DNA follows: TGTGCCAGTAGTAACCAGGGGGCAAGGAATGAGCAGTTCTTC. Protein: CASSNQGARNEQFF.

This clone was seen only a few times. This rearrangement joins TRBV7-3 to TRBJ2-1; 9 bases match TRBD1. The trim removed 5 bases at V and 1 base at J, leaving 6 bases unmatched. The germline CDR1 and CDR2 sequences are SGHTA and FQGTGA. The CDR3 is 16 amino acids. The CDR3 DNA sequence: TGTGCCAGCAGCCAACAGGGGGCGCAATCCTACAATGAGCAGTTCTTC. Translation: CASSQQGAQSYNEQFF.

V usage is TRBV7-2 and J usage is TRBJ2-2, with D perhaps matching TRBD2 (5 bases). Between the trimmed V and J ends, which lost 1 base and 5 bases, there was a span of 11 bases. The germline V gene encodes CDR1 SGHTA and CDR2 FQGNSA. The CDR3 length is 15 residues. For the CDR3, the DNA is TGTGCCAGCAGCTTAGTAGGGCGAGGGACCGGGGAGCTGTTTTTT. Translating it yields CASSLVGRGTGELFF.

This clone showed up just a few times. The CDR3 protein is CASSRLGTGELNYGYTF. DNA for the CDR3: TGTGCCAGCAGCCGACTCGGGACAGGTGAACTGAACTATGGCTACACCTTC. The chain couples TRBV4-2 to TRBJ1-2; 8 nucleotides line up with TRBD1. The CDR3 extends over 17 amino acids. Looked up from germline, CDR1 is LGHNA and CDR2 is YNFKEQ. The trim removed 4 bases at V and 2 bases at J, leaving 12 bases unmatched.

This clone was recorded once. V is TRBV21-1 and J is TRBJ1-3. TRBV21-1 is given as a pseudogene. The CDR3 loop spans 14 amino acids. As DNA, the CDR3 is TGTGCCAGCAGCTCCCTTTCACGCGGAAACACCATATATTTT. This codes for CASSSLSRGNTIYF.

In the case of this clone: One end of the junction does not line up with germline, which may come from a read error. This chain links TRBV19 with TRBJ1-3; D is unresolved. The CDR3 runs 16 residues. Per the germline V gene, CDR1 is LNHDA and CDR2 is SQIVND (reference sequence). CDR3 sequence: CASTTRPGGHGITIYF. Here the CDR3 DNA reads TGTGCCAGTACCACAAGACCTGGCGGCCACGGAATCACCATATATTTT.

The chain couples TRBV27 to TRBJ2-6, with TRBD1 as a possible D gene (5 bases). Germline assignment: CDR1 MNHEY and CDR2 SMNVEV (reference sequence). The CDR3 loop spans 20 amino acids. V was trimmed by 5 bases and J by 5 bases, leaving 28 bases between them. The CDR3 loop is CASSPKPGFGLMGWANVLTF. In nucleotides, the CDR3 is TGTGCCAGCAGTCCAAAACCAGGGTTCGGTCTAATGGGCTGGGCCAACGTCCTGACTTTC.

The chain recombines TRBV7-9 with TRBJ1-1; 7 bases map to TRBD1. V dropped 5 bases and J dropped 9; count of bases not matched to a gene: 6. This CDR3 comprises 12 residues. Germline CDR1 reads SEHNR; CDR2 reads FQNEAQ (reference sequence). The CDR3 bases are TGTGCCAGCAGCACGCGGACAGGCCAAGCTTTCTTT. Translation: CASSTRTGQAFF.

The rearrangement joins TRBV7-2 to TRBJ1-2; 10 bases fit TRBD1. With 2 bases clipped from V and 5 bases from J, the junction kept 2 bases outside the gene matches. The CDR3 length is 14 residues. Germline CDR1 reads SGHTA; CDR2 reads FQGNSA. The CDR3 nucleotides read TGTGCCAGCAGCTTAAGGGGACAGGGGTATGGCTACACCTTC. Its protein product is CASSLRGQGYGYTF.

The rearrangement joins TRBV29-1 to TRBJ2-6, with TRBD1 matching 7 bases. J lost 3 bases, V lost 6 bases, and 11 bases had no gene match. CDR3 size: 16 residues. Germline CDR1 reads SQVTM; CDR2 reads ANQGSEA. The CDR3 DNA follows: TGCAGCGTGGGACAGTGGACGTTGGGTGGGGCCAACGTCCTGACTTTC. Translation gives CSVGQWTLGGANVLTF.

This clone appeared a single time. CDR3 region: CASSPGYNEQFF. In nucleotides, the CDR3 is TGTGCCAGCAGCCCGGGATACAATGAGCAGTTCTTC. This rearrangement joins TRBV2 to TRBJ2-1, with D perhaps TRBD2 (5 bases). CDR1 is SNHLY, CDR2 FYNNEI, per germline. This CDR3 has 12 residues. Trimming took 6 bases from V and 4 from J, leaving 7 bases between them.

Details on this clone: Compared with germline, one end of the junction differs, possibly owing to a read error. The chain combines TRBV18 with TRBJ2-3, with no clear D. CDR1 and CDR2 (germline): KGHSH, LQKENI. This CDR3 spans 14 amino acids. The CDR3 reads CASSSPLTSDTQYF. The CDR3, as DNA: TGTGCCAGCTCATCACCCCTAACGTCAGATACGCAGTATTTT.

This chain connects TRBV30 to TRBJ2-7; D unclear. CDR1 is GTSNPN and CDR2 is SVGIG in the germline V gene (reference sequence). The V and J ends lost 0 bases and 2 bases respectively, with 11 bases between them. The CDR3 totals 14 residues. CDR3 sequence reads: CAWSVKSFPYEQYF. DNA of the CDR3: TGTGCCTGGAGTGTAAAATCGTTCCCCTACGAGCAGTACTTC.

The chain is built from TRBV9 and TRBJ2-7; 10 nucleotides align to TRBD2. The germline gives CDR1 SGDLS, CDR2 YYNGEE. This CDR3 has 14 amino acids. The ends lost 3 bases at V and 2 bases at J; junction bases unmatched: 2. The CDR3 bases are TGTGCCAGCAGCGGGACTAGCGGTCCCTACGAGCAGTACTTC. It yields the protein CASSGTSGPYEQYF.

The chain couples TRBV27 to TRBJ2-5; D remains unclear. The germline V gene has CDR1 MNHEY and CDR2 SMNVEV (reference sequence). Trimming took 2 bases from V and 2 from J, leaving 6 bases between them. The CDR3 totals 13 residues. CDR3 sequence reads: CASSLRRQETQYF. CDR3 coding DNA: TGTGCCAGCAGTTTAAGGAGACAAGAGACCCAGTACTTC.

V gene TRBV15 combines with J gene TRBJ2-1, with TRBD1 matching over 7 bases. V lost 3 bases, J lost 5 bases, and 7 bases stayed unmatched. CDR1 and CDR2 (germline): LNHNV, YYDKDF (reference sequence). The CDR3 consists of 15 residues. The CDR3 region has the DNA TGTGCCACCAGCAGGGACCGGGACAGTAACAATGAGCAGTTCTTC. Its protein product is CATSRDRDSNNEQFF.

The V gene is TRBV6-5, the J gene TRBJ1-1; no clear D. Germline lookup yields CDR1 MNHEY and CDR2 SVGAGI. The CDR3 is made up of 12 amino acids. V was pared by 2 bases and J by 3 bases, with 4 bases between. The CDR3 loop is CASSYGYTEAFF. CDR3 bases: TGTGCCAGCAGTTACGGATACACTGAAGCTTTCTTT.

This clone was seen just once. J is TRBJ2-7 and V is TRBV5-1; 9 bases align to TRBD2. The CDR3 totals 14 residues. Germline V gives CDR1 SGHRS, CDR2 YFSETQ. The ends lost 4 bases at V and 2 bases at J; junction bases unmatched: 4. The CDR3 nucleotides are TGCGCCAGCAGCGAGACTAGCGGACCCTACGAGCAGTACTTC. Protein sequence: CASSETSGPYEQYF. Complete variable domain (other parts from reference TRBV5-1 and TRBJ2-7): KAGVTQTPRYLIKTRGQQVTLSCSPISGHRSVSWYQQTPGQGLQFLFEYFSETQRNKGNFPGRFSGRQFSNSRSEMNVSTLELGDSALYLCASSETSGPYEQYFGPGTRLTVT.

V gene TRBV6-5 combines with J gene TRBJ2-7, with TRBD1 matching over 7 bases. V shed 8 bases and J 5 bases; nucleotides not matched to a gene: 15. CDR1 and CDR2 from the germline V gene are MNHEY and SVGAGI. The CDR3 runs 15 residues. CDR3 DNA sequence: TGTGCCAGCGCCTCTATGAGGACAGGTTTCCACGAGCAGTACTTC. Its translation is CASASMRTGFHEQYF.

The gene calls are TRBV15 and TRBJ2-4, with 10 positions matching TRBD2. J lost 11 bases, V lost 4 bases, and 8 bases had no gene match. The germline V gene encodes CDR1 LNHNV and CDR2 YYDKDF (reference sequence). The CDR3 contains 14 residues. In nucleotides, the CDR3 is TGTGCCACCAGCACTCCTAGCGGGAGAAGCTTTCAGTACTTC. Encoded protein: CATSTPSGRSFQYF.

The rearrangement uses TRBV30 and TRBJ1-1; D might be TRBD1 (6 bases). The CDR3 sequence is 11 residues long. CDR1 is GTSNPN and CDR2 is SVGIG in the germline V gene (reference sequence). Deletions cut 8 bases from V and 5 bases from J, with 12 bases between. The CDR3 protein is CAVGGTTEAFF. Here the CDR3 DNA reads TGTGCCGTGGGGGGCACTACTGAAGCTTTCTTT.

The count of this clone is one. The gene calls are TRBV27 and TRBJ1-1; D is unresolved. The CDR3 is 15 residues long. Trimming cost V 0 bases and J 1 base, with 9 bases left between them. Per the germline V gene, CDR1 is MNHEY and CDR2 is SMNVEV (reference sequence). The CDR3 is CASSLSIQGNTEAFF. The CDR3 DNA is TGTGCCAGCAGTTTATCGATCCAAGGGAACACTGAAGCTTTCTTT.

The chain carries TRBV19 and TRBJ2-1; D is unclear. The CDR3 runs 15 residues. Trimming left V 4 bases short and J 6 bases short, with 16 bases between. From germline, CDR1 is LNHDA and CDR2 SQIVND (reference sequence). CDR3 sequence reads: CASSSVRTVLNEQFF. The CDR3 DNA reads TGTGCCAGTAGTAGTGTGAGAACGGTCCTCAATGAGCAGTTCTTC.

The chain couples TRBV15 to TRBJ2-3; D not certain. Trimming took 8 bases from V and 4 from J, leaving 10 bases between them. This CDR3 comprises 12 residues. The germline gives CDR1 LNHNV, CDR2 YYDKDF (reference sequence). CDR3 in DNA: TGTGCCACCGGTTTAAACGCAGATACGCAGTATTTT. As protein: CATGLNADTQYF. Drawing the rest from reference TRBV15 and TRBJ2-3, the complete variable domain is DAMVIQNPRYQVTQFGKPVTLSCSQTLNHNVMYWYQQKSSQAPKLLFHYYDKDFNNEADTPDNFQSRRPNTSFCFLDIRSPGLGDTAMYLCATGLNADTQYFGPGTRLTVL.

The chain combines TRBV7-9 with TRBJ2-7, with 10 bases lining up with TRBD2. The CDR3 is 15 amino acids. Trimming cost V 5 bases and J 4 bases; bases outside gene matches: 8. Germline V lookup: CDR1 SEHNR, CDR2 FQNEAQ (reference sequence). Here the CDR3 reads CASSIETSGWYEQYF. CDR3 coding DNA: TGTGCCAGCAGCATAGAGACTAGCGGGTGGTACGAGCAGTACTTC.

Written as DNA, the CDR3 is TGTGCCAGCAGCTTGGCGGGAGGGCCCTACGAGCAGTACTTC. Protein: CASSLAGGPYEQYF. This chain uses TRBV5-5 with TRBJ2-7; 8 bases match TRBD2. V lost 0 bases to trimming and J lost 2 bases; unmatched junction nucleotides: 1. Looked up from germline, CDR1 is SGHKS and CDR2 is YYEKEE (reference sequence). The CDR3 has 14 residues.

The chain combines TRBV11-2 with TRBJ2-1; 11 bases agree with TRBD2. Germline V gene sequence: CDR1 SGHAT, CDR2 FQNNGV. The V and J ends lost 5 bases and 3 bases, in that order; junction bases with no gene match: 3. The CDR3 runs to 15 residues. In DNA, the CDR3 is TGTGCCAGCAGCATCACTAGCGGGAGCTACAATGAGCAGTTCTTC. Protein product: CASSITSGSYNEQFF.